This T cell receptor beta chain was captured in a study of blood T cell repertoires in COVID-19. Study summary: The samples span acute and convalescent COVID-19 from the United States, Italy and Spain. The analysed material was cDNA or gDNA that came from T cells, B-cell-depleted T cells, or PBMCs.

Authors' analysis steps: Amplification of reference gene primers was used by the study to estimate nucleated cell counts. The protocol was immunoSEQ multiplex PCR, while the TCRdb copy is restricted to in-frame clones and leaves out a portion. V, J and clone size derive from that table, while D and trimming were established from the DNA sequence. There are some 140,000 clones in the sample; roughly 89% occur only once, and under 0.6% lies in the top ten. Looked up from germline, CDR1 is KGHSH and CDR2 is LQKENI. V was trimmed by 1 base and J by 2 bases, leaving 14 bases between them. The CDR3 length is 17 residues.

The clonotype was recovered from a man aged 45-65 years with acute or convalescent COVID-19. The specimen sequenced was peripheral blood. The rearrangement links TRBV18 to TRBJ1-4; no clear D. The CDR3 is CASSPRAGASTNEKLFF. The CDR3 DNA follows: TGTGCCAGCTCACCACGCGCAGGCGCTTCGACTAATGAAAAACTGTTTTTT.